This TCR beta chain was retrieved from a study of blood T cell repertoires in COVID-19. Across the study: Collection of acute and convalescent COVID-19 samples took place in the United States, Italy and Spain. T cells, B-cell-depleted T cells, or PBMCs provided the cDNA or gDNA that served as material.

Original analysis: It was from reference gene primer amplification that nucleated cell counts were estimated. Libraries were prepared by immunoSEQ multiplex PCR; TCRdb keeps only in-frame clonotypes and omits some of them. V, J and clone size are those of that table, while D and trimming were read from the DNA. There are just over 75,000 clones in the sample; around 85% occur only once, and approximately 4.9% lies in the top ten. Looked up from germline, CDR1 is MDHEN and CDR2 is SYDVKM. The V gene end was trimmed by 5 bases and the J gene end by 7 bases; junction bases not matched to a gene: 7. The CDR3 contains 14 residues.

The sequence was collected from a woman older than 75 with active or convalescent COVID-19. The sample consisted of peripheral blood. The chain carries TRBV28 and TRBJ1-5; 8 bases map to TRBD1. CDR3 DNA sequence: TGTGCCAGCAGTCCACAGGGGGAAGAACAGCCCCAGCATTTT. Translated: CASSPQGEEQPQHF.